Below are 11 T cell receptor beta chains sequenced from a single sample in a study of T cell responses to AZD1222 COVID-19 vaccine. TCRdb's copy holds only in-frame clones and misses some; the assay was immunoSEQ multiplex PCR. Of roughly 140,000 clones listed, 80% to 90% are singletons. The sequences come from peripheral blood, collected on day 0 of AZD1222 vaccination. These receptors came from an adult in good health.

V gene TRBV9 combines with J gene TRBJ1-1; TRBD1 matches 7 bases. This CDR3 has 14 amino acids. V shed 4 bases, J shed 13 bases, and the junction held 16 bases outside the gene matches. Germline CDR1 reads SGDLS; CDR2 reads YYNGEE. CDR3 nucleotide sequence: TGTGCCAGCAGCCCTCAGACAGGGTTCCACTCCGGTTTCTTT. This encodes CASSPQTGFHSGFF.

This clone was picked up a small number of times. This chain joins TRBV30 and TRBJ1-1; 7 positions agree with TRBD1. This CDR3 comprises 13 residues. J lost 2 bases, V lost 4 bases, and 4 bases had no gene match. Per germline, CDR1 GTSNPN and CDR2 SVGIG (reference sequence). The chain's CDR3 is CAWKGQINTEAFF. DNA for the CDR3: TGTGCCTGGAAGGGACAGATAAACACTGAAGCTTTCTTT.

This sequence joins TRBV6-4 and TRBJ1-4, with D unclear. V was trimmed by 5 bases and J by 4 bases, leaving 8 bases between them. The CDR3 has 13 amino acids. Germline V gives CDR1 MRHNA, CDR2 SNTAGT. CDR3 DNA: TGTGCCAGCAGTTTAACTCTTAATGAAAAACTGTTTTTT. It yields the protein CASSLTLNEKLFF.

The genes are TRBV6-2 or TRBV6-3 and TRBJ2-1, with D unclear. From germline, CDR1 is MNHEY and CDR2 SVGEGT. The CDR3 length is 12 residues. V lost 5 bases to trimming and J lost 9 bases, with 11 bases between them. The CDR3 nucleotides are TGTGCCAGCAGTCCGTATGCTATTGAGCAGTTCTTC. Its protein product is CASSPYAIEQFF.

This rearrangement joins TRBV30 to TRBJ1-2; 7 positions agree with TRBD1. With V trimmed by 7 bases and J by 2 bases, 10 bases remained unmatched. CDR1 is GTSNPN, CDR2 SVGIG, per germline (reference sequence). CDR3 length: 14 amino acids. CDR3 coding DNA: TGTGCCTTAGATCAGACAGGGTGGAACTATGGCTACACCTTC. This translates into CALDQTGWNYGYTF.

CDR3 nucleotides: TGCGCCAGCAGCTTCACCGGGGAGCTGTTTTTT. It translates to CASSFTGELFF. The J gene is TRBJ2-2, the V gene TRBV5-1; D is uncertain. The CDR3 totals 11 residues. Trimming removed 2 bases at V and 4 bases at J, with 0 bases between. CDR1 and CDR2 (germline): SGHRS, YFSETQ.

V usage is TRBV15 and J usage is TRBJ2-4; D unclear. Germline-derived CDR1 and CDR2 are LNHNV and YYDKDF (reference sequence). V was shortened by 0 bases and J by 4 bases, with 22 bases between the two germline ends. The CDR3 extends over 19 amino acids. The CDR3 DNA reads as TGTGCCACCAGCAGAGATCAGAGACCGCGACCTAAGATTAAAAACATTCAGTACTTC. Amino acid sequence: CATSRDQRPRPKIKNIQYF.

The V and J genes are TRBV10-3 and TRBJ1-2; 12 bases line up with TRBD1. The junction had 9 bases not matched to a gene; V was cut back by 11 bases and J by 8 bases. Germline V gene lookup returns CDR1 ENHRY and CDR2 SYGVKD. The length of the CDR3 is 13 residues. The CDR3 nucleotides are TGTGCCGTCGGGGGGGACAGGGGGCCCGGCTACACCTTC. Protein: CAVGGDRGPGYTF.

The gene calls are TRBV18 and TRBJ1-4; D uncertain. V dropped 0 bases and J dropped 7 bases, with 6 bases sitting between them. The CDR3 runs to 13 residues. Germline V gene sequence: CDR1 KGHSH, CDR2 LQKENI. In nucleotides, the CDR3 is TGTGCCAGCTCACCACCTTCAGTTGAAAAACTGTTTTTT. Translating gives CASSPPSVEKLFF.

This rearrangement joins TRBV2 to TRBJ1-1; a possible D gene is TRBD1 (5 bases). V shed 6 bases and J shed 11 bases, with 19 bases lying between them. Germline assignment: CDR1 SNHLY and CDR2 FYNNEI. The CDR3 extends over 13 amino acids. CDR3 sequence: CASRTNIQVAAFF. The CDR3, as DNA: TGTGCCAGCAGGACGAATATACAGGTCGCGGCTTTCTTT. Full variable domain (missing parts from reference TRBV2 and TRBJ1-1): EPEVTQTPSHQVTQMGQEVILRCVPISNHLYFYWYRQILGQKVEFLVSFYNNEISEKSEIFDDQFSVERPDGSNFTLKIRSTKLEDSAMYFCASRTNIQVAAFFGQGTRLTVV.

J is TRBJ2-3 and V is TRBV11-3; D unresolved. Trimming cost V 3 bases and J 3 bases, with 7 bases left between them. In germline, CDR1 is SGHNT, CDR2 YENEEA. The CDR3 extends over 13 amino acids. The CDR3 DNA sequence: TGTGCCAGCAGCTTCCAAGAAACAGATACGCAGTATTTT. The encoded protein is CASSFQETDTQYF.